A single sample gave rise to the 20 T cell receptor beta chains below, sequenced in a study of blood T cell repertoires in COVID-19. Only in-frame clones appear in the TCRdb table, and some are missing; sequencing was by immunoSEQ multiplex PCR. The sample includes under 450,000 clones, about 87% of them seen just once. The source material was peripheral blood. The receptor set was obtained from a woman aged 50 to 65 with COVID-19, enrolled during active disease.

In its sample, this clone was seen once. CDR3 protein: CAWRGNRLYSYEQYF. In nucleotides, the CDR3 is TGTGCCTGGAGGGGTAACCGACTCTACTCCTACGAGCAGTACTTC. The chain uses TRBV30 and TRBJ2-7; D gene unclear. Germline V CDR1 and CDR2: GTSNPN, SVGIG (reference sequence). V was shortened by 3 bases and J by 0 bases, with 15 bases between the two germline ends. The CDR3 spans 15 residues.

This clone appeared a few times. The chain recombines TRBV6-5 with TRBJ1-2, with D unclear. The CDR3 has 14 amino acids. Germline CDR1 is MNHEY and CDR2 is SVGAGI. The ends were cut back, 0 bases at V and 6 bases at J, with 11 bases in the middle. CDR3 DNA sequence: TGTGCCAGCAGTTACTCTACGATACTAAATGGCTACACCTTC. Its protein product is CASSYSTILNGYTF.

The chain employs TRBV25-1 and TRBJ2-7; a possible D gene is TRBD2 (6 bases). Germline V gene lookup returns CDR1 MGHDK and CDR2 SYGVNS. The ends were cut back, 5 bases at V and 2 bases at J, with 16 bases in the middle. This CDR3 is 15 amino acids long. The CDR3 is CASSLQGTGAYEQYF. CDR3 nucleotide sequence: TGTGCCAGCAGTTTGCAAGGGACGGGAGCCTACGAGCAGTACTTC.

The chain joins TRBV7-2 to TRBJ2-7, with D possibly being TRBD1 (5 bases). The germline V and J ends were trimmed by 7 bases and 3 bases, with 16 bases remaining between them. CDR1 and CDR2 (germline): SGHTA, FQGNSA. This CDR3 has 14 residues. CDR3 coding DNA: TGTGCCAGCACCCTAGTGGGGCGGAACTACGAGCAGTACTTC. Its translation is CASTLVGRNYEQYF.

The rearrangement links TRBV19 to TRBJ1-5; no reliable D call. Germline CDR1 and CDR2: LNHDA and SQIVND (reference sequence). The CDR3 extends over 13 amino acids. Trimming shortened V by 3 bases and J by 3 bases, and 6 bases separated the two germline ends. CDR3 protein: CASSITFNQPQHF. CDR3 coding DNA: TGTGCCAGTAGTATCACATTCAATCAGCCCCAGCATTTT. Full variable domain (rest looked up from reference TRBV19 and TRBJ1-5): DGGITQSPKYLFRKEGQNVTLSCEQNLNHDAMYWYRQDPGQGLRLIYYSQIVNDFQKGDIAEGYSVSREKKESFPLTVTSAQKNPTAFYLCASSITFNQPQHFGDGTRLSIL.

V usage is TRBV19 and J usage is TRBJ2-3; tentatively, D is TRBD1 (6 bases). Germline V gene lookup returns CDR1 LNHDA and CDR2 SQIVND (reference sequence). The ends were cut back, 7 bases at V and 2 bases at J, with 13 bases in the middle. This CDR3 has 14 amino acids. The CDR3 DNA reads TGTGCCAGTAAGCAGGGGTCGGACACAGATACGCAGTATTTT. The encoded protein is CASKQGSDTDTQYF.

The chain employs TRBV6-1 and TRBJ2-3, with 9 bases identical to TRBD1. Germline lookup yields CDR1 MNHNS and CDR2 SASEGT. The CDR3 extends over 18 amino acids. Unmatched junction bases numbered 12, after V lost 0 bases and J lost 5 bases. DNA for the CDR3: TGTGCCAGCAGTGAAGCCCTACCGGGACAGGGAACGAAAGATACGCAGTATTTT. Amino acids: CASSEALPGQGTKDTQYF.

The chain uses TRBV5-6 and TRBJ1-6, with D perhaps TRBD1 (5 bases). Germline assignment: CDR1 SGHDT and CDR2 YYEEEE. Trimming removed 0 bases at V and 5 bases at J, with 12 bases between. The CDR3 runs 16 residues. DNA of the CDR3: TGTGCCAGCAGCTTGGTAACAGGAGAGCATAATTCACCCCTCCACTTT. This encodes CASSLVTGEHNSPLHF.

V gene TRBV30 combines with J gene TRBJ1-1; D perhaps matches TRBD1 (5 bases). This CDR3 is 14 amino acids long. CDR1 GTSNPN and CDR2 SVGIG come from the germline V gene (reference sequence). The germline V and J ends were trimmed by 4 bases and 0 bases, with 12 bases remaining between them. CDR3 residues: CAWNGGVMNTEAFF. DNA for the CDR3: TGTGCCTGGAACGGGGGGGTGATGAACACTGAAGCTTTCTTT.

This clone showed up just once. V usage is TRBV2 and J usage is TRBJ2-5; 9 bases map to TRBD2. With 4 bases clipped from V and 4 bases from J, the junction kept 13 bases outside the gene matches. The CDR3 runs to 17 residues. Germline CDR1 SNHLY, CDR2 FYNNEI. The CDR3 protein is CASSGKAGGSSGETQYF. The CDR3 DNA is TGTGCCAGCAGTGGCAAAGCGGGGGGCTCTTCGGGAGAGACCCAGTACTTC.

The rearrangement links TRBV11-1 to TRBJ2-5; possible D gene TRBD2, 6 bases. Trimming stripped 4 bases from V and 5 bases from J, with 20 bases between. This CDR3 contains 16 residues. CDR1 is SGHAT and CDR2 is FQDESV in the germline V gene (reference sequence). The CDR3 here is CASSSSGRGIGETQYF. In DNA form, the CDR3 reads TGTGCCAGCAGCTCCTCCGGCCGGGGGATAGGGGAGACCCAGTACTTC.

V usage is TRBV7-9 and J usage is TRBJ2-1; TRBD1 agrees at 8 bases. Germline CDR1 and CDR2: SEHNR and FQNEAQ (reference sequence). With 5 bases clipped from V and 7 bases from J, the junction kept 7 bases outside the gene matches. The CDR3 contains 14 residues. The CDR3 here is CASSPTRTGNEQFF. Written as DNA, the CDR3 is TGTGCCAGCAGCCCCACCCGGACAGGGAATGAGCAGTTCTTC.

The genes are TRBV7-8 and TRBJ1-2, with a weak D call TRBD1 (6 bases). Germline V gene sequence: CDR1 SGHVS, CDR2 FQNEAQ. V was pared by 3 bases and J by 1 base, with 9 bases between. The CDR3 runs to 14 residues. The CDR3 DNA sequence: TGTGCCAGCAGCTTCGGACAGTTTAACTATGGCTACACCTTC. It encodes CASSFGQFNYGYTF.

The rearrangement joins TRBV15 to TRBJ1-1, with TRBD1 matching 8 bases. The CDR3 contains 15 residues. Germline V CDR1 and CDR2: LNHNV, YYDKDF (reference sequence). The V and J ends lost 3 bases and 3 bases, in that order; junction bases with no gene match: 6. In nucleotides, the CDR3 is TGTGCCACCAGCAGGCCTATGACAGGGGACACTGAAGCTTTCTTT. Protein: CATSRPMTGDTEAFF.

This chain joins TRBV19 and TRBJ1-1; 7 bases line up with TRBD1. Germline V gene lookup returns CDR1 LNHDA and CDR2 SQIVND (reference sequence). Losses at the gene ends were 3 bases for V and 4 bases for J; bases not matched to a gene: 5. CDR3 size: 14 residues. As DNA, the CDR3 is TGTGCCAGTAGTATCCAAACAGGGGTCACTGAAGCTTTCTTT. Translation gives CASSIQTGVTEAFF.

The chain carries TRBV4-1 and TRBJ2-5, with TRBD2 identical over 10 bases. Per germline, CDR1 MGHRA and CDR2 YSYEKL. CDR3 length equals 20 residues. With V trimmed by 0 bases and J by 1 base, 14 bases remained unmatched. In nucleotides, the CDR3 is TGCGCCAGCAGCCAAGACCCCAGCGGGGGGGCCTCCGACGCCCAAGAGACCCAGTACTTC. It is translated as CASSQDPSGGASDAQETQYF.

This chain joins TRBV6-5 and TRBJ2-1; 11 positions match TRBD2. Looked up from germline, CDR1 is MNHEY and CDR2 is SVGAGI. The CDR3 sequence is 15 residues long. V shed 6 bases, J shed 4 bases, and the junction held 5 bases outside the gene matches. CDR3 bases: TGTGCCAGCAGAGTAACTAGCGGGGGTTACAATGAGCAGTTCTTC. Translation: CASRVTSGGYNEQFF.

This clone was picked up one time. Here the CDR3 reads CATSDLGRRREYF. CDR3 DNA: TGTGCCACCAGTGATTTGGGGCGGAGGAGGGAGTATTTT. The chain has TRBV24-1 and TRBJ2-3, with a weak D call TRBD2 (6 bases). The germline V gene has CDR1 KGHDR and CDR2 SFDVKD. Trimming removed 0 bases from V and 13 bases from J, with 13 bases in between. The CDR3 has 13 amino acids.

The chain combines TRBV19 with TRBJ1-5; 11 nucleotides match TRBD1. This CDR3 spans 15 amino acids. The V segment lost 5 bases and the J segment 7 bases; nucleotides outside the gene matches: 7. From germline, CDR1 is LNHDA and CDR2 SQIVND (reference sequence). CDR3 loop: CASSAGTGGPQPQHF. CDR3 sequence (DNA): TGTGCCAGTAGTGCCGGGACAGGGGGGCCCCAGCCCCAGCATTTT.

CDR3 region: CASSQGAGEYQPQHF. The CDR3 nucleotides read TGTGCCAGCAGCCAAGGGGCAGGGGAGTATCAGCCCCAGCATTTT. This sequence joins TRBV3-1 (or the pseudogene TRBV3-2) and TRBJ1-5; possible D gene TRBD1, 6 bases. In germline, CDR1 is LGHDT, CDR2 YNNKEL (reference sequence). Trimming pared 1 base from V and 5 bases from J, leaving 12 bases between. The CDR3 consists of 15 residues.